A selection of T cell receptor beta chains follows, all from one sample in a study of CXCR3-negative and CXCR3-positive naive CD8 T cells. TCRdb re-called the 5' RACE reads; one entry per CDR3 protein, DNA not given. The table gives tens of thousands of distinct CDR3 sequences; the top ten clones make up around 1% of it. The material sequenced was naive CXCR3- CD8+ T cells from blood. The receptors here all came from a human donor in good health. Some clones in this sample may be carry-over from other donors' samples. Each CDR3 is given with its conserved first and last residue. Clone size, where shown, is once, few, many, or a class for clones that have expanded.

>TRBV2|TRBJ2-3|NA
CASGREITDTQYF
>TRBV28|TRBJ2-2|NA
CASTPVGQGTGELFF
>TRBV12-3/TRBV12-4|TRBJ2-3|NA
CASSGLGDQSTDTQYF
>TRBV29-1|TRBJ2-1|NA
CSVWTSGFNEQFF
>TRBV7-6|TRBJ2-1|NA
CASIAAMGEQFF
>TRBV11-2|TRBJ2-6|NA
CASSDPRSGANVLTF
>TRBV5-1|TRBJ1-2|NA
CASSLGDAGYYGYTF
>TRBV13|TRBJ1-1|NA
CASSLGRPGTEAFF
>TRBV5-1|TRBJ2-1|NA
CASSLSPQSSYNEQFF
>TRBV9|TRBJ2-5|NA
CASSVSGTKETQYF
>TRBV5-6|TRBJ2-2|NA
CASSFYNGELFF
>TRBV12-3/TRBV12-4|TRBJ1-1|NA
CASTPGATEAFF
>TRBV7-2|TRBJ1-1|NA
CASNLSGEEVEAFF
>TRBV6-2/TRBV6-3|TRBJ2-2|NA
CASSYSRGQLTGELFF
>TRBV27|TRBJ1-2|NA
CASSFLDRNYGYTF
>TRBV6-6|TRBJ1-5|NA
CASSSEGGHYSNQPQHF
>TRBV29-1|TRBJ2-1|medium-sized
CSVHGLHNEQFF
>TRBV10-3|TRBJ2-5|NA
CAISDQRTGLQETQYF
>TRBV28|TRBJ2-1|NA
CASSLTSGGGYEQFF
>TRBV14|TRBJ1-5|NA
CASSRQGDQPQHF
>TRBV6-2/TRBV6-3|TRBJ2-2|NA
CASSNQGYGANTGELFF
>TRBV7-9|TRBJ1-3|NA
CASSKTRDRASGNTIYF
>TRBV14|TRBJ1-2|NA
CASSPFEFWGYGYTF
>TRBV29-1|TRBJ1-1|NA
CSVGEANTEAFF
>TRBV7-8|TRBJ2-3|NA
CASSALLAVSTDTQYF
>TRBV29-1|TRBJ2-7|NA
CSVEDGIYEQYF
>TRBV29-1|TRBJ2-2|NA
CSGATGPGTGELFF
>TRBV3-1|TRBJ2-7|NA
CASSHPPGQGAYEQYF
>TRBV12-3/TRBV12-4|TRBJ2-1|NA
CASRTSGGYNEQFF